These 26 T cell receptor beta chains originate from one sample sequenced in a study of T cells in Graves' hyperthyroidism and ophthalmopathy. Amplification targeted TCR beta CDR3 regions from RNA transcripts. The primer set for the first-round RT-PCR of the TCR CDR3 was HTBI. TCRdb re-called the multiplex PCR reads through MiXCR, storing one row per CDR3 protein. The sample has a few hundred thousand distinct CDR3 sequences, about 45% seen once. Input material: peripheral blood or thyroid tissue (not recorded which). Source of these receptors: a young woman with Graves' hyperthyroidism.

The chain couples TRBV5-1 to TRBJ1-5; D unresolved. V lost 3 bases to trimming and J lost 10 bases, with 23 bases between them. Germline V CDR1 and CDR2: SGHRS, YFSETQ. This CDR3 spans 16 amino acids. The CDR3 reads CASSSSGPGGVEPQHF. DNA for the CDR3: TGCGCCAGCAGCTCGTCGGGCCCAGGAGGTGTCGAACCCCAGCATTTT.

This clonotype was seen ten or more times. The chain combines TRBV25-1 with TRBJ2-5, with D maybe TRBD2 (5 bases). The CDR3 loop spans 14 amino acids. Deletions cut 2 bases from V and 7 bases from J, with 14 bases between. The germline gives CDR1 MGHDK, CDR2 SYGVNS. The CDR3 loop reads CASSEHEGARTQYF. CDR3 DNA: TGTGCCAGCAGTGAACACGAGGGCGCGCGGACCCAGTACTTC.

This clonotype appeared many times. The chain carries TRBV12-3 or TRBV12-4 and TRBJ2-2; 8 bases are a match to TRBD1. J gave up 2 bases and V 5 bases, and 4 bases lay outside the gene matches. The CDR3 sequence is 15 residues long. CDR3 nucleotides: TGTGCCAGCAGTACGGACAGGGCTAACACCGGGGAGCTGTTTTTT. This gives the protein CASSTDRANTGELFF.

About this clonotype itself: The junction departs from germline at one end; a sequencing error may be responsible. The genes are TRBV18 and TRBJ1-1; D is unclear. Per the germline V gene, CDR1 is KGHSH and CDR2 is LQKENI. The CDR3 is 14 amino acids. The CDR3 loop is CASSRREKNTEALF. CDR3 coding DNA: TGTGCCAGCTCACGCCGGGAGAAGAACACTGAAGCTCTCTTT.

This clonotype was detected ten times or more. The chain employs TRBV20-1 and TRBJ2-7, with TRBD2 matching 7 bases. Germline V gene data show CDR1 as DFQATT and CDR2 as SNEGSKA (reference sequence). CDR3 size: 13 residues. V gave up 6 bases and J gave up 2 bases; unmatched junction bases: 7. CDR3 bases: TGCAGTGCCCCAACGGGACTAACCTACGAGCAGTACTTC. This translates into CSAPTGLTYEQYF.

The V and J genes are TRBV10-3 and TRBJ2-7; possibly TRBD1 for D (6 bases). The CDR3 totals 12 residues. CDR1 ENHRY and CDR2 SYGVKD come from the germline V gene. Trimming shortened V by 4 bases and J by 13 bases, and 17 bases separated the two germline ends. CDR3 DNA: TGTGCCATCAGTGTAAACAGGGCCGTCATCTACTTC. It translates to CAISVNRAVIYF.

In its sample, this clonotype was seen many times. The chain uses TRBV15 and TRBJ1-6; the D is unclear. Trimming shortened V by 0 bases and J by 9 bases, and 9 bases separated the two germline ends. Germline V gene lookup returns CDR1 LNHNV and CDR2 YYDKDF (reference sequence). CDR3 length equals 14 residues. CDR3 sequence (DNA): TGTGCCACCAGCAGAGATGGAAGGGTTTCACCCCTCCACTTT. Translated: CATSRDGRVSPLHF.

This clonotype was detected many times. V and J are TRBV5-6 and TRBJ1-2; unclear D gene. From germline, CDR1 is SGHDT and CDR2 YYEEEE. Between the trimmed V and J ends, which lost 4 bases and 7 bases, there was a span of 8 bases. The CDR3 contains 11 residues. The CDR3 sequence is CASSLQFGYTF. The CDR3 nucleotides read TGTGCCAGCAGCCTACAGTTTGGCTACACCTTC. The full variable domain, in which reference TRBV5-6 and TRBJ1-2 provide the parts outside the CDR3, is DAGVTQSPTHLIKTRGQQVTLRCSPKSGHDTVSWYQQALGQGPQFIFQYYEEEERQRGNFPDRFSGHQFPNYSSELNVNALLLGDSALYLCASSLQFGYTFGSGTRLTVV.

Concerning this clonotype itself: Given the absence of the conserved phenylalanine or tryptophan at the CDR3 end, a read error is likely. The DNA is left out, because the CDR3 cannot be placed on it with certainty; the CDR3 is given as TCRdb lists it. V usage is TRBV7-3 and J usage is TRBJ1-3. The CDR3 is 9 residues long, counting both termini. CDR1 is SGHTA, CDR2 FQGTGA, per germline. CDR3 loop: CASSLAGVS.

The table lists this clonotype with many counts. J is TRBJ2-7 and V is TRBV9; D is ambiguous. V was clipped by 2 bases and J by 5 bases, with 11 bases between them. Germline loops: CDR1 SGDLS, CDR2 YYNGEE. The CDR3 contains 13 residues. The CDR3 coding sequence is TGTGCCAGCAGCGTCCGGGTTCTGGACGAGCAGTACTTC. This encodes CASSVRVLDEQYF.

This clonotype turned up a few times. CDR3 sequence (DNA): TGTGCCAGCATCCCCGGGACTCCCTTTTCTGGGGCCAACGTCCTGACTTTC. Translating it yields CASIPGTPFSGANVLTF. This chain joins TRBV5-4 and TRBJ2-6, with D perhaps TRBD2 (6 bases). CDR1 SGHNT and CDR2 YYREEE come from the germline V gene (reference sequence). The length of the CDR3 is 17 residues. Trimming took off 6 bases at V and 1 base at J, with 17 bases between the two ends.

This chain connects TRBV20-1 to TRBJ2-7, with D possibly called TRBD1 or TRBD2 (5 bases each). V shed 1 base and J shed 7 bases, with 14 bases lying between them. In germline, CDR1 is DFQATT, CDR2 SNEGSKA (reference sequence). CDR3 length equals 13 residues. CDR3 in DNA: TGCAGTGCTAGAGGGGGGTTGCGAAGGGAGCAGTACTTC. Its protein product is CSARGGLRREQYF.

This clonotype was found many times. The chain couples TRBV24-1 to TRBJ2-7; 10 bases map to TRBD2. V lost 3 bases and J lost 3; bases outside the gene matches: 4. The CDR3 totals 15 residues. Germline lookup yields CDR1 KGHDR and CDR2 SFDVKD. The DNA for the CDR3 is TGTGCCACCAGTGATGAGCGGGAGGGCCTCTACGAGCAGTACTTC. Its protein is CATSDEREGLYEQYF.

This clonotype was observed a few times. One end of the junction does not line up with germline, which may come from a read error. The chain employs TRBV7-9 and TRBJ2-7, with 8 bases that match TRBD1. Per the germline V gene, CDR1 is SEHNR and CDR2 is FQNEAQ (reference sequence). CDR3 length: 15 amino acids. The CDR3 reads CASSGEGTGSYVQYF. In nucleotides, the CDR3 is TGTGCCAGCAGCGGGGAAGGGACAGGTTCCTACGTGCAGTACTTC.

This clonotype was detected a few times. The rearrangement uses TRBV5-1 and TRBJ2-7; 8 bases align to TRBD1. The trim removed 0 bases at V and 5 bases at J, leaving 4 bases unmatched. Germline values: CDR1 SGHRS, CDR2 YFSETQ. The CDR3 spans 14 residues. DNA of the CDR3: TGCGCCAGCAGCTTGGTTACAGGGGGTGACGAGCAGTACTTC. Residues: CASSLVTGGDEQYF. Using reference TRBV5-1 and TRBJ2-7 for the parts outside the CDR3, the full variable domain is KAGVTQTPRYLIKTRGQQVTLSCSPISGHRSVSWYQQTPGQGLQFLFEYFSETQRNKGNFPGRFSGRQFSNSRSEMNVSTLELGDSALYLCASSLVTGGDEQYFGPGTRLTVT.

A word on this clonotype: Germline and junction disagree at one end, which may indicate a read error. V and J are TRBV6-1 and TRBJ2-7, with D perhaps TRBD2 (6 bases). CDR1 and CDR2 from the germline V gene are MNHNS and SASEGT. The CDR3 sequence is 14 residues long. CDR3 in amino acids: CASILEGSLREQHF. CDR3 nucleotide sequence: TGTGCCAGCATCCTGGAGGGGAGTCTACGCGAGCAGCACTTC.

The sample holds a few counts of this clonotype. The chain has TRBV7-2 and TRBJ2-3; D unclear. Trimming stripped 2 bases from V and 8 bases from J, with 14 bases between. Germline V CDR1 and CDR2: SGHTA, FQGNSA. The CDR3 extends over 14 amino acids. As DNA, the CDR3 is TGTGCCAGCAGCTTACCCCGGACGGTTTCTACGCAGTATTTT. It yields the protein CASSLPRTVSTQYF.

This clonotype was detected a few times. The chain joins TRBV13 to TRBJ2-2; D is uncertain. Germline V gene data show CDR1 as PRHDT and CDR2 as FYEKMQ (reference sequence). Deletions cut 0 bases from V and 3 bases from J, with 14 bases between. This CDR3 is built from 17 residues. The CDR3 loop reads CASSLGLGEKDTGELFF. In nucleotides, the CDR3 is TGTGCCAGCAGCTTAGGCCTTGGGGAAAAGGACACCGGGGAGCTGTTTTTT. The entire variable domain, with the rest obtained from reference TRBV13 and TRBJ2-2, is as follows: AAGVIQSPRHLIKEKRETATLKCYPIPRHDTVYWYQQGPGQDPQFLISFYEKMQSDKGSIPDRFSAQQFSDYHSELNMSSLELGDSALYFCASSLGLGEKDTGELFFGEGSRLTVL.

This clonotype was counted ten times or more. The CDR3, as DNA: TGTGCCATCAGTGTCGACAGGGGGTCTAATCAGCCCCAGCATTTT. Protein: CAISVDRGSNQPQHF. The chain uses TRBV10-3 and TRBJ1-5, with TRBD1 matching 9 bases. The CDR3 runs 15 residues. V lost 4 bases to trimming and J lost 4 bases; unmatched junction nucleotides: 5. Germline CDR1 is ENHRY and CDR2 is SYGVKD.

This chain uses TRBV24-1 with TRBJ2-7; TRBD2 is a possible D gene (6 bases). Deletions cut 5 bases from V and 6 bases from J, with 19 bases between. This CDR3 spans 15 amino acids. CDR1 is KGHDR and CDR2 is SFDVKD in the germline V gene. CDR3 loop: CATSASRNSGGEQYF. The CDR3 DNA sequence: TGTGCCACCAGTGCTAGCAGGAATAGCGGTGGCGAGCAGTACTTC.

V and J are TRBV20-1 and TRBJ1-2; D uncertain. The germline CDR1 and CDR2 sequences are DFQATT and SNEGSKA (reference sequence). Trimming removed 1 base at V and 8 bases at J, with 8 bases between. CDR3 length equals 11 residues. The CDR3 nucleotides are TGCAGTGCTAGAGGGATACAGGGCTACACCTTC. Its translation: CSARGIQGYTF.

Here the CDR3 DNA reads TGTGCCAGCAGCTTAGCACTAGCGTCTTACAATGAGCAGTACTTC. Translation gives CASSLALASYNEQYF. This chain joins TRBV7-3 and TRBJ2-7; 7 bases match TRBD2. Germline trimming cut 2 bases from V and 7 bases from J; bases unmatched to any gene: 11. CDR3 length: 15 residues. Germline CDR1 and CDR2: SGHTA and FQGTGA.

This clonotype was detected ten times or more. V usage is TRBV5-1 and J usage is TRBJ1-2; tentatively, D is TRBD1 (6 bases). Germline-derived CDR1 and CDR2 are SGHRS and YFSETQ. The V end lost 0 bases, the J end lost 1 base, and 7 bases lay between the germline ends. The CDR3 runs to 14 residues. The CDR3 nucleotides read TGCGCCAGCAGCTTGGTGGACAGTAACTATGGCTACACCTTC. It yields the protein CASSLVDSNYGYTF. Variable domain in full (rest from reference TRBV5-1 and TRBJ1-2): KAGVTQTPRYLIKTRGQQVTLSCSPISGHRSVSWYQQTPGQGLQFLFEYFSETQRNKGNFPGRFSGRQFSNSRSEMNVSTLELGDSALYLCASSLVDSNYGYTFGSGTRLTVV.

The rearrangement uses TRBV10-3 and TRBJ2-7; 9 bases are shared with TRBD1. Germline lookup yields CDR1 ENHRY and CDR2 SYGVKD. Trimming cost V 9 bases and J 5 bases; bases outside gene matches: 14. The CDR3 runs 15 residues. CDR3 loop: CAITRDRELSNEQYF. In DNA, the CDR3 is TGTGCCATAACCCGGGACAGGGAGTTGAGTAACGAGCAGTACTTC.

This clonotype occurred a few times. This sequence joins TRBV5-1 and TRBJ1-4; D is undetermined. The CDR3 is made up of 14 amino acids. Germline CDR1 reads SGHRS; CDR2 reads YFSETQ. Between the trimmed V and J ends, which lost 1 base and 6 bases, there was a span of 10 bases. CDR3 sequence (DNA): TGCGCCAGCAGCTTGACTTCCGGGGATGAAAAACTGTTTTTT. Its translation is CASSLTSGDEKLFF.

There are a few counts of this clonotype. The V and J genes are TRBV7-3 and TRBJ2-1; TRBD1 might be the D (5 bases). Germline CDR1 reads SGHTA; CDR2 reads FQGTGA. This CDR3 contains 13 residues. V dropped 5 bases and J dropped 9 bases, with 14 bases sitting between them. CDR3 in amino acids: CASSAQGVSEQFF. The CDR3, as DNA: TGTGCCAGCAGCGCTCAGGGTGTGAGTGAGCAGTTCTTC.